This TCR beta chain originates from a study of CD4+ T cells in melanoma (dated by TCRdb to 2022 to 2024). The study in broad terms: Neoantigen-specific CD4+ T cells in human melanoma were what the study investigated. Overall study outcomes, separate from this receptor: Neoantigen-specific CD4+ T cells were reported to be correlated with the function of CD8+ T cells, macrophages and B cells. Neoantigen-specific CD4+ T cells in melanoma were reported to have a range of differentiation states.

V loses 5 bases at its end and J loses 8 bases; junction bases beyond the gene matches: 7. Taken from the germline V gene, the CDR1 and CDR2 loops are SGHAT and FQNNGV. From cysteine to phenylalanine, the CDR3 is 14 amino acids long. CDR3 DNA is the only sequence kept; it has 42 bases, read in frame from the first base. Patients with melanoma were used as donors. Library preparation employed the immunoSEQ multiplex PCR assay. The table was pulled from immuneACCESS by TCRdb, which kept in-frame rearrangements only. Such tables lose some clones; where checked, under half of the loss comes from unresolved V genes, and the rest has no known cause. This sample has around 20,000 clones in its table, and around four fifths of those were observed once. Clones ranked in the top ten supply around 5.4% of the sample. Of note for this clone: Its specific antigen is unknown. It has no much larger one-base neighbor in the sample; base qualities were not kept.

Material: cells from a culture (not recorded whether cultured in vitro). Recombination linked TRBV11-2 to TRBJ1-4, with 8 bases matching TRBD1. The source is a human donor with melanoma. The DNA sequence follows: TGTGCCAGCAGCCCGAGGACAGGGCTGGAAAAACTGTTTTTT. Its product reads: CASSPRTGLEKLFF.